This paragraph reports one TCR beta chain. Sequencing used immunoSEQ multiplex PCR; TCRdb keeps in-frame clones, though not all of them. The sample shows roughly 260,000 clones, 80% to 90% of them seen only once. This specimen belongs to a study of blood T cell repertoires in COVID-19. Study-level background: The samples span acute and convalescent COVID-19 from the United States, Italy and Spain. The analysed material was cDNA or gDNA that came from T cells, B-cell-depleted T cells, or PBMCs.

This CDR3 spans 14 amino acids. The germline V gene encodes CDR1 MNHEY and CDR2 SMNVEV (reference sequence). The ends lost 4 bases at V and 9 bases at J; junction bases unmatched: 8. The source is a woman in her 70s with acute or convalescent COVID-19. The sequenced material came from peripheral blood. The chain uses TRBV27 and TRBJ2-5, with 10 bases that match TRBD1. This chain's CDR3 is CASSSGTGARPQYF. CDR3 DNA: TGTGCCAGCAGTTCCGGGACAGGGGCCCGCCCCCAGTACTTC.